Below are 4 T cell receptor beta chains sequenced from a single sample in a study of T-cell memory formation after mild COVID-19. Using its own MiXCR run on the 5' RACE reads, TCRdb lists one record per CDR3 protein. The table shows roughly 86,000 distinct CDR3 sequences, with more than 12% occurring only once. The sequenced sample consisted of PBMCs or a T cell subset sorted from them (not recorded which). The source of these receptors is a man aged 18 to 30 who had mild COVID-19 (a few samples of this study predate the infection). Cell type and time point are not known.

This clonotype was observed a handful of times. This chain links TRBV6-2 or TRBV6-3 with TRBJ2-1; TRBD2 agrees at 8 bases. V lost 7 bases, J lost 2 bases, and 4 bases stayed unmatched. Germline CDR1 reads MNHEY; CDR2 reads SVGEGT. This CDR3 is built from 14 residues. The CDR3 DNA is TGTGCCAGCAAAATTAGCGGGACCTACAATGAGCAGTTCTTC. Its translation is CASKISGTYNEQFF.

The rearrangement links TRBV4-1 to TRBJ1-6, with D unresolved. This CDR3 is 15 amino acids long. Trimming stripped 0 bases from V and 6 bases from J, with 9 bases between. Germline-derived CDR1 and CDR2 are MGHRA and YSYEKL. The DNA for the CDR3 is TGCGCCAGCAGCCAAGAGTGGCCAGGTAATTCACCCCTCCACTTT. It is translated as CASSQEWPGNSPLHF.

The chain's CDR3 is CASSKAGWKETQYF. The CDR3 DNA sequence: TGTGCCAGCAGCAAAGCAGGCTGGAAAGAGACCCAGTACTTC. The chain uses TRBV3-1 and TRBJ2-5, with D uncertain. The length of the CDR3 is 14 residues. Looked up from germline, CDR1 is LGHDT and CDR2 is YNNKEL (reference sequence). With 5 bases removed from V and 3 bases from J, the gap between germline ends came to 13 bases.

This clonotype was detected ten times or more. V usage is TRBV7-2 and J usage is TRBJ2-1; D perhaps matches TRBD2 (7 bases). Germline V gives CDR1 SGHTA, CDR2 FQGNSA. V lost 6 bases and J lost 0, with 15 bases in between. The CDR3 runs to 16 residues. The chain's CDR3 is CASSPTRGASYNEQFF. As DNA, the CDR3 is TGTGCCAGCAGTCCCACCCGGGGGGCCTCCTACAATGAGCAGTTCTTC.